This is a list of T cell receptor beta chains from one sample in a study of blood T cell repertoires in COVID-19. Sequencing used immunoSEQ multiplex PCR; TCRdb keeps in-frame clones, though not all of them. The top ten clones hold approximately 5% of a sample with approximately 210,000 clones, around 85% of them seen once. The sequenced sample consisted of peripheral blood. The source is a human donor in a cohort sampled during active COVID-19. The CDR3 runs from the conserved cysteine through the conserved F or W. A D gene is named only where the DNA matches it firmly. Expanded clones are given a class, and other clones once, few, many or no size at all.

- | TRBJ2-7 | TRBV28 | - | CASSEGTRMYEQYF | TGTGCCAGCAGTGAAGGGACACGGATGTACGAGCAGTACTTC
- | TRBJ1-6 | TRBV28 | - | CASSPSEASPLHF | TGTGCCAGCAGTCCGTCAGAGGCTTCACCCCTCCACTTT
- | TRBJ1-2 | TRBV10-3 | - | CAISAVGQGDGYTF | TGTGCCATCAGCGCGGTCGGGCAAGGGGATGGCTACACCTTC
- | TRBJ2-4 | TRBV4-3 | TRBD2 | CASSPGLAGVSDIQYF | TGCGCCAGCAGCCCAGGACTAGCGGGAGTAAGTGACATTCAGTACTTC
once | TRBJ1-5 | TRBV11-2 | TRBD1 | CASSLGTGFSNQPQHF | TGTGCCAGCAGCTTAGGGACAGGGTTTAGCAATCAGCCCCAGCATTTT
- | TRBJ1-1 | TRBV19 | - | CASSIEAGYTEAFF | TGTGCCAGTAGTATAGAGGCGGGCTACACTGAAGCTTTCTTT
- | TRBJ2-2 | TRBV7-9 | - | CASSSRQARSTGELFF | TGTGCCAGCAGCTCCAGACAGGCGAGGAGCACCGGGGAGCTGTTTTTT
- | TRBJ1-5 | TRBV5-4 | - | CASSLALSNQPQHF | TGTGCCAGCAGCTTGGCTCTGTCCAATCAGCCCCAGCATTTT
- | TRBJ2-7 | TRBV11-3 | TRBD2 | CASSQGLDEQYF | TGTGCCAGCAGCCAAGGACTAGACGAGCAGTACTTC
few | TRBJ2-7 | TRBV6-2/TRBV6-3 | - | CASSYPGQSYEQYF | TGTGCCAGCAGTTACCCCGGACAATCCTACGAGCAGTACTTC
- | TRBJ1-1 | TRBV28 | TRBD1 | CASSLWTGAAVSNTEAFF | TGTGCCAGCAGTTTATGGACAGGGGCCGCAGTCTCGAACACTGAAGCTTTCTTT
- | TRBJ2-1 | TRBV9 | - | CASSGGPAYNEQFF | TGTGCCAGCAGCGGAGGTCCGGCCTACAATGAGCAGTTCTTC
- | TRBJ2-1 | TRBV6-2/TRBV6-3 | - | CASSTGTALFF | TGTGCCAGCAGTACTGGGACTGCGCTGTTCTTC
- | TRBJ2-6 | TRBV6-2/TRBV6-3 | - | CASSYPGTSGANVLTF | TGTGCCAGCAGTTACCCGGGAACCTCTGGGGCCAACGTCCTGACTTTC
- | TRBJ1-2 | TRBV6-5 | - | CASRTQGAGYTF | TGTGCCAGCAGGACACAGGGTGCTGGCTACACCTTC
- | TRBJ1-4 | TRBV27 | - | CASSGRGPNEKLFF | TGTGCCAGCAGTGGGAGGGGTCCTAATGAAAAACTGTTTTTT
- | TRBJ2-7 | TRBV6-6 | - | CASSYGGKAHEQYF | TGTGCCAGCAGTTACGGCGGGAAAGCCCACGAGCAGTACTTC
- | TRBJ2-7 | TRBV19 | TRBD2 | CASSGFSGSTSEQYF | TGTGCCAGTAGCGGATTTAGCGGGAGTACGAGCGAGCAGTACTTC
- | TRBJ1-5 | TRBV28 | - | CASTGQLNQPQHF | TGTGCCAGCACCGGACAGCTCAATCAGCCCCAGCATTTT
- | TRBJ2-6 | TRBV9 | - | CASSTEGRGVLTF | TGTGCCAGCAGCACGGAGGGCCGCGGCGTCCTGACTTTC
- | TRBJ2-7 | TRBV11-2 | - | CASSLAAYEQYF | TGTGCCAGCAGCTTAGCCGCCTACGAGCAGTACTTC
- | TRBJ1-2 | TRBV7-2 | - | CASSPGTPSGYTF | TGTGCCAGCAGCCCTGGGACACCGTCGGGCTACACCTTC
- | TRBJ1-1 | TRBV5-1 | - | CASSLALVTVEAFF | TGCGCCAGCAGCTTGGCACTTGTTACAGTTGAAGCTTTCTTT
- | TRBJ2-7 | TRBV4-1 | - | CASSQGDQAGGLYEQYF | TGCGCCAGCAGCCAAGGAGACCAGGCAGGTGGACTTTACGAGCAGTACTTC
- | TRBJ1-1 | TRBV2 | TRBD1 | CASSLQTGTGGTEAFF | TGTGCCAGCAGTCTACAAACCGGGACAGGGGGCACTGAAGCTTTCTTT
few | TRBJ2-2 | TRBV27 | - | CASRTKWNPGELFF | TGTGCCAGCAGGACTAAGTGGAACCCCGGGGAGCTGTTTTTT
- | TRBJ1-2 | TRBV6-5 | TRBD1 | CASSTGGQGGYGYTF | TGTGCCAGCAGCACTGGGGGACAGGGGGGCTATGGCTACACCTTC
- | TRBJ2-7 | TRBV28 | - | CASSFGTRFGEQYF | TGTGCCAGCAGTTTCGGGACAAGGTTTGGGGAGCAGTACTTC
- | TRBJ2-2 | TRBV11-2 | TRBD2 | CASSYPTSGANTGELFF | TGTGCCAGCAGCTACCCGACTAGCGGGGCAAACACCGGGGAGCTGTTTTTT
- | TRBJ1-3 | TRBV9 | - | CASSPPQGTGNTIYF | TGTGCCAGCAGCCCCCCACAGGGTACTGGAAACACCATATATTTT
- | TRBJ2-5 | TRBV29-1 | TRBD2 | CSAGGSGRIQETQYF | TGCAGCGCTGGGGGTAGCGGGAGGATCCAAGAGACCCAGTACTTC
- | TRBJ2-5 | TRBV7-8 | TRBD2 | CASSPSGPGETQYF | TGTGCCAGCAGCCCTAGCGGGCCGGGAGAGACCCAGTACTTC
- | TRBJ2-1 | TRBV7-2 | - | CASSLAAGRSSYNEQFF | TGTGCCAGCAGCTTAGCCGCTGGGCGCAGCTCCTACAATGAGCAGTTCTTC
- | TRBJ2-7 | TRBV5-1 | TRBD1 | CASSSTGTTLLLSYEQYF | TGCGCCAGCAGCTCGACAGGGACAACCCTTCTTCTATCCTACGAGCAGTACTTC
- | TRBJ2-3 | TRBV10-3 | TRBD1 | CAISESGQGGRTDTQYF | TGTGCCATCAGTGAGTCGGGACAGGGGGGAAGGACAGATACGCAGTATTTT
once | TRBJ2-7 | TRBV9 | TRBD2 | CASSVGVTSGSRQYF | TGTGCCAGCAGCGTAGGAGTGACTAGCGGGTCGAGACAGTACTTC
- | TRBJ2-5 | TRBV14 | TRBD1 | CASSPRDRVQTQYF | TGTGCCAGCAGCCCACGGGACAGGGTACAGACCCAGTACTTC
- | TRBJ2-7 | TRBV7-9 | TRBD1 | CASSYRQGIRLEQYF | TGTGCCAGCAGCTACCGACAGGGGATACGTCTCGAGCAGTACTTC
once | TRBJ2-6 | TRBV27 | - | CASSLHRAGANVLTF | TGTGCCAGCAGTTTGCACAGGGCTGGGGCCAACGTCCTGACTTTC
- | TRBJ2-1 | TRBV19 | - | CASSDSAASYNEQFF | TGTGCCAGTAGTGATAGCGCCGCCTCCTACAATGAGCAGTTCTTC
- | TRBJ2-4 | TRBV5-1 | - | CASSLEGVDIQYF | TGCGCCAGCAGCTTGGAAGGGGTAGACATTCAGTACTTC
- | TRBJ1-6 | TRBV10-3 | - | CAISRTGSSYNSPLHF | TGTGCCATCAGTCGGACGGGGAGCTCCTATAATTCACCCCTCCACTTT
many | TRBJ2-7 | TRBV4-3 | TRBD1 | CASSPRQGAYEQYF | TGCGCCAGCAGCCCACGACAGGGAGCTTACGAGCAGTACTTC
- | TRBJ1-5 | TRBV18 | - | CASSPTTVAGPSNQPQHF | TGTGCCAGCTCACCGACGACCGTGGCAGGGCCAAGCAATCAGCCCCAGCATTTT
- | TRBJ2-7 | TRBV7-2 | - | CASSLELVGTQYF | TGTGCCAGCAGCTTAGAACTAGTGGGAACGCAGTACTTC
- | TRBJ1-1 | TRBV5-4 | TRBD1 | CASSPLDRGDTEAFF | TGTGCCAGCAGTCCCCTAGACAGGGGGGACACTGAAGCTTTCTTT
- | TRBJ1-1 | TRBV7-2 | TRBD1 | CASSPTGGRTEAFF | TGTGCCAGCAGTCCGACAGGGGGCAGAACTGAAGCTTTCTTT
few | TRBJ1-1 | TRBV27 | TRBD1 | CASSLGQGRTEAFF | TGTGCCAGCAGTCTCGGACAGGGTAGGACTGAAGCTTTCTTT
- | TRBJ2-1 | TRBV19 | TRBD2 | CASSIRGLVGNNEQFF | TGTGCCAGTAGTATTCGAGGACTAGTGGGAAACAATGAGCAGTTCTTC
- | TRBJ1-6 | TRBV28 | TRBD1 | CASRPTGGFGSPLHF | TGTGCCAGCAGACCAACAGGGGGATTCGGTTCACCCCTCCACTTT
- | TRBJ1-2 | TRBV5-4 | - | CASSFGGADIPYYGYTF | TGTGCCAGCAGCTTTGGGGGGGCCGATATCCCCTACTATGGCTACACCTTC
once | TRBJ1-5 | TRBV7-2 | - | CASSRRHNQPQHF | TGTGCCAGCAGCCGAAGACACAATCAGCCCCAGCATTTT
- | TRBJ2-7 | TRBV28 | - | CASSSTRYEQYF | TGTGCCAGCAGCTCAACACGCTACGAGCAGTACTTC